This T cell receptor beta chain originates from a study of blood T cell repertoires in COVID-19. Study-wide context: Whether acute or convalescent, the COVID-19 samples came from the United States, Italy and Spain.

Measured with immunoSEQ multiplex PCR; TCRdb has only the in-frame clones, and not every one. The sample carries about 170,000 clones, over 70% recorded once. Recruits, aged about 18 to 90 years, lived in 24 US areas. Assignments of participants to cohorts depended upon their own reported clinical history. Trimming left V 3 bases short and J 8 bases short, with 14 bases between. There are 14 residues in the CDR3. Per germline, CDR1 LNHNV and CDR2 YYDKDF (reference sequence). The chain recombines TRBV15 with TRBJ2-1; a possible D gene is TRBD1 (6 bases). Sequences were obtained from PBMCs or T cells enriched from blood (not recorded which). This TCR was sampled from a woman in her fifties or sixties in a cohort exposed to, infected with or recovered from COVID-19 (not recorded which). This CDR3 reads CATSRDTGYDEQFF. CDR3 DNA sequence: TGTGCCACCAGCAGGGATACAGGGTACGATGAGCAGTTCTTC.